This T cell receptor beta chain was captured by sequencing in a study of T cells after posttransplantation cyclophosphamide. Findings and caveats of the study: TRB clonality was highly associated with recipient CMV seropositivity and reactivation. Skin or GI-infiltrating T cells shared few TRB sequences with blood. Later blood repertoires were often dominated by clones from the donor CD8+ memory compartment.

Profiling relied on immunoSEQ multiplex PCR, and the TCRdb table lists in-frame clones only, not all of them. The sample was found to contain tens of thousands of clones, and every one recurs. This clone has a count of ten or more. Antigen unknown. The source material was PBMCs. This clonotype was sampled from a woman in her sixties in good health, CMV-negative, and a related stem cell transplant donor.

The CDR3 bases are TGCGCCAGCAGCTTCGGGTGGGGCGATGAGCAGTTCTTC. It translates to CASSFGWGDEQFF. The chain has TRBV5-1 and TRBJ2-1; D is perhaps TRBD1 (5 bases). V dropped 2 bases and J dropped 8 bases, with 11 bases sitting between them. Germline V gene lookup returns CDR1 SGHRS and CDR2 YFSETQ. This CDR3 is 13 amino acids long.